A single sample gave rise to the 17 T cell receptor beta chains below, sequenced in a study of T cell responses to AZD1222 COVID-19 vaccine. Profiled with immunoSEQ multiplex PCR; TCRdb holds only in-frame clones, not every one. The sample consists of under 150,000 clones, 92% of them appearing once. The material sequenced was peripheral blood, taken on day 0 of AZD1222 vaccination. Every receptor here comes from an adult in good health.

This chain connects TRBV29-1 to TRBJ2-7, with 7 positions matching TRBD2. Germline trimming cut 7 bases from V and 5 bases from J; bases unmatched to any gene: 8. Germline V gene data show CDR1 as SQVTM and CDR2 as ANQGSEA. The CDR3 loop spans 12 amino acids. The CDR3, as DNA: TGCAGCGCGGGACTACCGGACCACGAGCAGTACTTC. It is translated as CSAGLPDHEQYF.

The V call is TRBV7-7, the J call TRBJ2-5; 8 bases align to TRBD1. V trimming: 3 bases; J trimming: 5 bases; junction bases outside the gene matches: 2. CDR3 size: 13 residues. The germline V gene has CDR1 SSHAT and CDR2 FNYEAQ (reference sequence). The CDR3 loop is CASSFGQGETQYF. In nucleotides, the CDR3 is TGTGCCAGCAGCTTTGGACAGGGCGAGACCCAGTACTTC.

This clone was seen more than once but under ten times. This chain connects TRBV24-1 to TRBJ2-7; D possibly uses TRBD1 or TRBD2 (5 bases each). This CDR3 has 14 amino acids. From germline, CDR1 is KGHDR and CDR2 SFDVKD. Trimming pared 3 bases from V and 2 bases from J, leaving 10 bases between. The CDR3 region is CATSDTRDPYEQYF. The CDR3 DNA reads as TGTGCCACCAGTGATACAAGGGACCCCTACGAGCAGTACTTC.

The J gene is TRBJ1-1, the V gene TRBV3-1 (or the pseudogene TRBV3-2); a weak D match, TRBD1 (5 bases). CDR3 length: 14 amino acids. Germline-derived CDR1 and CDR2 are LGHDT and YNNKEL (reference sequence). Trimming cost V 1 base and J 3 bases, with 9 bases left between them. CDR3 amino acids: CASSQVGTHTEAFF. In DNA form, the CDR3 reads TGTGCCAGCAGCCAAGTAGGGACCCACACTGAAGCTTTCTTT.

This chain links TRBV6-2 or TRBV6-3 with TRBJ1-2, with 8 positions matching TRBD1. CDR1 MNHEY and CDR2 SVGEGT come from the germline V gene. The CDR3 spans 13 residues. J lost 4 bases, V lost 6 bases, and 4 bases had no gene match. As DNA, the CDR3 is TGTGCCAGCAGCTTTGACAGGGGCTATGGCTACACCTTC. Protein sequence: CASSFDRGYGYTF.

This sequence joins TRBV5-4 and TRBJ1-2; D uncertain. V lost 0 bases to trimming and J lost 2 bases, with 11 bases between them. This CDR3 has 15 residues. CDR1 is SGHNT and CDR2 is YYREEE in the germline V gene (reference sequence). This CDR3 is CASSLDTVRNYGYTF. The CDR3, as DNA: TGTGCCAGCAGCTTGGATACAGTCAGGAACTATGGCTACACCTTC.

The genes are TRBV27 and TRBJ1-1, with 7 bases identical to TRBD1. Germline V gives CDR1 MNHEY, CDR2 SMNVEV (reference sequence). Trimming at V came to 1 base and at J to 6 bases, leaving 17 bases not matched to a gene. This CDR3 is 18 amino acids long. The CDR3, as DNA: TGTGCCAGCAGTTTATATGGCAGGGGGACCCCCGGGGGGGCTGAAGCTTTCTTT. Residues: CASSLYGRGTPGGAEAFF.

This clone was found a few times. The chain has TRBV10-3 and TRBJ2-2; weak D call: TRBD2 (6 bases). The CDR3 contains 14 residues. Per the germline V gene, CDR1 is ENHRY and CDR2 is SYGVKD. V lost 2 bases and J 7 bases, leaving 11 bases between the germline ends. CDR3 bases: TGTGCCATCAGTGAGAGGCAGGAGGGCGGGGAGCTGTTTTTT. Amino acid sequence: CAISERQEGGELFF.

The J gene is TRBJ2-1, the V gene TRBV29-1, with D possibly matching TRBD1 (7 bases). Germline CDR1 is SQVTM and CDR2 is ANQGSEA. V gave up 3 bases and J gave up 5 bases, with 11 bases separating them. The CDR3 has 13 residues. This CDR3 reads CSVERDRNNEQFF. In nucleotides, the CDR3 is TGCAGCGTTGAGCGGGACAGAAACAATGAGCAGTTCTTC.

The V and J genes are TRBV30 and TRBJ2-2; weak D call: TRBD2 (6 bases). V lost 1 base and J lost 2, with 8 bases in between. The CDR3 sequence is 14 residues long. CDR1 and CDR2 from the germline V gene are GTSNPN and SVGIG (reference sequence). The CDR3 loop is CAWSGGTNTGELFF. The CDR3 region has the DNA TGTGCCTGGAGTGGCGGGACTAACACCGGGGAGCTGTTTTTT.

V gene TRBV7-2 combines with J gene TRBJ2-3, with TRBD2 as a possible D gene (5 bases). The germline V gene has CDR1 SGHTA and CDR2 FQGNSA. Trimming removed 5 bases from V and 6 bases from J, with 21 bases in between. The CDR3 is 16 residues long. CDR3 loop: CASSRTLAGSGDTQYF. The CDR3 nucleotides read TGTGCCAGCAGCCGGACGCTGGCGGGCTCCGGCGATACGCAGTATTTT.

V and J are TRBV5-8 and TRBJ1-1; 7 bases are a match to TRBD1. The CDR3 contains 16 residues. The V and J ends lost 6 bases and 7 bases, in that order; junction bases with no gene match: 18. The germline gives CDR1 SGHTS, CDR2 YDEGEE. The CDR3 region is CASNYLNRDRFDEAFF. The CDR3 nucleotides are TGTGCCAGCAACTACTTAAACCGGGACAGATTTGATGAAGCTTTCTTT.

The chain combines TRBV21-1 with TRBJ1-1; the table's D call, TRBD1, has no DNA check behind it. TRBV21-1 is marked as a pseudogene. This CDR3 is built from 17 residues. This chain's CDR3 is CASSKVKQGTMNTEAFF. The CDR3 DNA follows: TGTGCCAGCAGCAAAGTCAAGCAGGGAACAATGAACACTGAAGCTTTCTTT.

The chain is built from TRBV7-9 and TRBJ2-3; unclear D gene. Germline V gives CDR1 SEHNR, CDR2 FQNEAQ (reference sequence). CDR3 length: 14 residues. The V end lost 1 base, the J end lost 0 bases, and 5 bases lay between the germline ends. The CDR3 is CASSLGSSTDTQYF. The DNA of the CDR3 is TGTGCCAGCAGCTTAGGGTCAAGCACAGATACGCAGTATTTT.

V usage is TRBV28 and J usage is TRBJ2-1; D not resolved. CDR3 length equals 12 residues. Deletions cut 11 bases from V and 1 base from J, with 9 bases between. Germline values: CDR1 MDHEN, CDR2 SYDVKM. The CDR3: CAYGGSYNEQFF. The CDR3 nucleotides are TGTGCCTATGGCGGATCCTACAATGAGCAGTTCTTC.

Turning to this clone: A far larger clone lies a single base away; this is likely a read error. In DNA form, the CDR3 reads TGTGCCAGCGAGCGGAACACTGAAGCTTTCTTT. It codes for CASERNTEAFF. V gene TRBV7-9 combines with J gene TRBJ1-1; D remains unclear. The germline V and J ends were trimmed by 8 bases and 1 base, with 5 bases remaining between them. The CDR3 has 11 residues. Germline CDR1 and CDR2: SEHNR and FQNEAQ (reference sequence).

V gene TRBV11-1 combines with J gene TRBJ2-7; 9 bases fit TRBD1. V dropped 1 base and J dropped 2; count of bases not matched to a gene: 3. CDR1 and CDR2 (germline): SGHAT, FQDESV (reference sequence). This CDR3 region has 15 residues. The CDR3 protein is CASSLDRGLPYEQYF. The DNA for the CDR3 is TGTGCCAGCAGCTTAGACAGGGGGCTGCCCTACGAGCAGTACTTC.